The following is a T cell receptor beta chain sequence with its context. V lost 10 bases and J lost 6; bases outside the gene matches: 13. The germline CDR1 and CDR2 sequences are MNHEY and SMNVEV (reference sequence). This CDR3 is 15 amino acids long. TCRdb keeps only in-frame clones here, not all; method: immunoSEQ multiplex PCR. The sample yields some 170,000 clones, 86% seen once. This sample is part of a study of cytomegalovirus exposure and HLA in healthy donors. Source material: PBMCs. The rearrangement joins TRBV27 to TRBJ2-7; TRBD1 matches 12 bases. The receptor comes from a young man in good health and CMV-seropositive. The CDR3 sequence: CATTGPGTGGFEQYF. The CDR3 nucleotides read TGTGCCACCACAGGCCCCGGGACAGGGGGCTTCGAGCAGTACTTC.